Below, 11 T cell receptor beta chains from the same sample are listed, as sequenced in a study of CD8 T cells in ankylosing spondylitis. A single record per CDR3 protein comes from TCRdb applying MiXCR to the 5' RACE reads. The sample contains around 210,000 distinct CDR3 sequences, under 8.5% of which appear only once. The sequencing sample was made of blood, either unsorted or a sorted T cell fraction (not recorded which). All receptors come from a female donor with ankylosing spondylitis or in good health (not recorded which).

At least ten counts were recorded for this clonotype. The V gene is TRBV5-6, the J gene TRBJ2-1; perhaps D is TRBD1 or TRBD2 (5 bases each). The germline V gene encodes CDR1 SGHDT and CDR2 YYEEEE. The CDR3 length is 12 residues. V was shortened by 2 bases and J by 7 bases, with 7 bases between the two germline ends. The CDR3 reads CASSFWGNEQFF. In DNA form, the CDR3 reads TGTGCCAGCAGCTTTTGGGGGAATGAGCAGTTCTTC.

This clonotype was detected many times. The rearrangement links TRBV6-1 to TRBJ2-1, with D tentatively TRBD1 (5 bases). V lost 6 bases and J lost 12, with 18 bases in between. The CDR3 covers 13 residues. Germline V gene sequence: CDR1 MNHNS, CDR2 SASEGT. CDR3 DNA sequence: TGTGCCAGCAGCCCTCAGGGTGGAACGTGGCAGTTCTTC. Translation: CASSPQGGTWQFF.

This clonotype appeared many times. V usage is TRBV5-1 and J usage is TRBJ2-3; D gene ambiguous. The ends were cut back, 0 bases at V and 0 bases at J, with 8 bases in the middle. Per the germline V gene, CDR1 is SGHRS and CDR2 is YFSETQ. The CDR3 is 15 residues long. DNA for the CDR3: TGCGCCAGCAGCTTGGGCGTACTTAGCACAGATACGCAGTATTTT. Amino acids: CASSLGVLSTDTQYF.

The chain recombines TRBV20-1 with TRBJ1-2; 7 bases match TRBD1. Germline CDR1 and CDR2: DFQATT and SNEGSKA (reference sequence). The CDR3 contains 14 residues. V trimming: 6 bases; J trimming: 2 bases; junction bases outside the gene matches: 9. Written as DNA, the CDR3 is TGCAGTGCCCCTTTGACAGGGCGGAACTATGGCTACACCTTC. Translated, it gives CSAPLTGRNYGYTF.

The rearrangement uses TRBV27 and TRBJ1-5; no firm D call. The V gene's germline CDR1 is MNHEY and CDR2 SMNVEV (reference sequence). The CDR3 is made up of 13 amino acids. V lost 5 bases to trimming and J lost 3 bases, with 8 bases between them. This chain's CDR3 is CASSNTDNQPQHF. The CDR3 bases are TGTGCCAGCAGTAACACAGACAATCAGCCCCAGCATTTT.

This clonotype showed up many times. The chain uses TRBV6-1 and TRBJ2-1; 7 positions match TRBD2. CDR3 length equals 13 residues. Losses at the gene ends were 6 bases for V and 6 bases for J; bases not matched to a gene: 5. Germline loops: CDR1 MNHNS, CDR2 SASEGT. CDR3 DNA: TGTGCCAGCAGCCCGCAGCGGGGCAATGAGCAGTTCTTC. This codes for CASSPQRGNEQFF.

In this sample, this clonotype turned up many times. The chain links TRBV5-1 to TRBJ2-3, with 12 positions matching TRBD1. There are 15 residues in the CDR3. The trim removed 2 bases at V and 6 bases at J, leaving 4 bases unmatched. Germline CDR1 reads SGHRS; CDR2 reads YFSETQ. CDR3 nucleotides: TGCGCCAGCAGCTTCGGGACAGGGGGCTTGGATACGCAGTATTTT. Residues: CASSFGTGGLDTQYF.

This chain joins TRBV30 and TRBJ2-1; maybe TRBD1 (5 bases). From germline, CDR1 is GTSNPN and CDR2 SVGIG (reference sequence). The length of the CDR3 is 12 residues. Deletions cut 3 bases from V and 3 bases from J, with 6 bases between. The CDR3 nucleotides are TGTGCCTGGAGCGACAGCTACAATGAGCAGTTCTTC. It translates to CAWSDSYNEQFF.

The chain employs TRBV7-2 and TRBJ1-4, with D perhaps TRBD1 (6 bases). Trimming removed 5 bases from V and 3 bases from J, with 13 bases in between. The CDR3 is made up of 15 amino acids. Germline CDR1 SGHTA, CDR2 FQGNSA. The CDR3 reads CASSIYRAPNEKLFF. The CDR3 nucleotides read TGTGCCAGCAGCATTTACAGGGCACCTAATGAAAAACTGTTTTTT.

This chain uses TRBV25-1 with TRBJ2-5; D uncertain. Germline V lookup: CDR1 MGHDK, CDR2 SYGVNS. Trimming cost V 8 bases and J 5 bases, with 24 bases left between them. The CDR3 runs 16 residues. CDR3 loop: CASSRTTQRGSETQYF. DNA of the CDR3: TGTGCCAGCTCAAGAACGACCCAACGCGGCTCGGAGACCCAGTACTTC. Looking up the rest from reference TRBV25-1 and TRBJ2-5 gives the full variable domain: EADIYQTPRYLVIGTGKKITLECSQTMGHDKMYWYQQDPGMELHLIHYSYGVNSTEKGDLSSESTVSRIRTEHFPLTLESARPSHTSQYLCASSRTTQRGSETQYFGPGTRLLVL.

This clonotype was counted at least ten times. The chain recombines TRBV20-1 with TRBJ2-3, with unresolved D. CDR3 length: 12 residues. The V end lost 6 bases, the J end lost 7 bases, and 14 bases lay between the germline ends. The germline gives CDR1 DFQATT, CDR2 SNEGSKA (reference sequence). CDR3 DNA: TGCAGTGCCTGGCCCCAGATTAATACGCAGTATTTT. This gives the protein CSAWPQINTQYF.